This is a list of T cell receptor beta chains from one sample in a study of OX40 agonist ivuxolimab in advanced cancers. Profiled with immunoSEQ multiplex PCR; TCRdb holds only in-frame clones, not every one. This sample yields under 50,000 clones, of which approximately 86% are seen a single time; under 0.5% belongs to the top ten. Sequenced material: CD4+ or CD8+ T cells sorted from blood, taken in a trial of the OX40 agonist ivuxolimab. The receptor set was obtained from an adult with an advanced solid tumor such as melanoma, head and neck, liver or kidney cancer. Both conserved end residues are part of each CDR3. Fields, in order: V gene, clone size, J gene, CDR3 protein. Where a row states a size, it is once, few, many or the class of an expanded clone; other rows omit it.

V: TRBV4-1
size: -
J: TRBJ2-1
CDR3: CASSPALGLAVNNEQFF

V: TRBV6-1
size: -
J: TRBJ1-5
CDR3: CASITSANRIGPQHF

V: TRBV7-9
size: -
J: TRBJ1-6
CDR3: CASSDPGNSPLHF

V: TRBV6-1
size: -
J: TRBJ1-6
CDR3: CASSETRNSPLHF

V: TRBV15
size: -
J: TRBJ1-5
CDR3: CATSLESREPQHF

V: TRBV7-2
size: -
J: TRBJ1-3
CDR3: CASSFSGDSGNTIYF

V: TRBV28
size: -
J: TRBJ1-2
CDR3: CASSGGTGRLYGYTF

V: TRBV4-2
size: -
J: TRBJ2-7
CDR3: CASSQGKKGEQYF

V: TRBV5-6
size: -
J: TRBJ2-1
CDR3: CASSFGGLSYNEQFF

V: TRBV11-1
size: -
J: TRBJ2-2
CDR3: CASSYHRDGHSTGELFF

V: TRBV15
size: -
J: TRBJ1-1
CDR3: CATSLGGVMNTEAFF

V: TRBV19
size: -
J: TRBJ1-5
CDR3: CASSIVRGQFNQPQHF

V: TRBV4-1
size: -
J: TRBJ2-3
CDR3: CASSSSSERMSTDTQYF

V: TRBV2
size: -
J: TRBJ1-1
CDR3: CASSSGRPEAFF

V: TRBV5-6
size: -
J: TRBJ2-2
CDR3: CASSPLARGGTGELFF

V: TRBV7-9
size: -
J: TRBJ2-1
CDR3: CASSPTPTSGSYNEQFF

V: TRBV10-2
size: -
J: TRBJ2-1
CDR3: CASSGSGRDNEQFF

V: TRBV19
size: -
J: TRBJ1-5
CDR3: CASSSRGGQPQHF

V: TRBV19
size: -
J: TRBJ2-5
CDR3: CASSRKAQETQYF

V: TRBV28
size: few
J: TRBJ2-1
CDR3: CASSLSGLAGIEQFF

V: TRBV4-1
size: -
J: TRBJ2-3
CDR3: CASSQDPTGRITDTQYF

V: TRBV5-1
size: once
J: TRBJ2-3
CDR3: CASSSDITDTQYF

V: TRBV5-1
size: -
J: TRBJ2-3
CDR3: CASSRGAYTDTQYF

V: TRBV29-1
size: -
J: TRBJ2-7
CDR3: CSVVLAGEYEQYF

V: TRBV29-1
size: -
J: TRBJ2-7
CDR3: CSVEENYEQYF

V: TRBV5-4
size: -
J: TRBJ2-3
CDR3: CASSFEGITDTQYF

V: TRBV7-6
size: -
J: TRBJ1-5
CDR3: CASSLVSIGDQPRHF

V: TRBV7-8
size: -
J: TRBJ1-2
CDR3: CASSLAGTYLYGYTF

V: TRBV28
size: -
J: TRBJ1-3
CDR3: CASSSTGGGNTIYF

V: TRBV11-2
size: -
J: TRBJ2-2
CDR3: CASSPMAGIPGELFF

V: TRBV6-1
size: -
J: TRBJ1-5
CDR3: CAAGLSLPQHF

V: TRBV2
size: -
J: TRBJ2-2
CDR3: CASSDAGFGAGELFF

V: TRBV4-1
size: -
J: -
CDR3: CASSQGWAYEQYF

V: TRBV4-1
size: -
J: TRBJ1-1
CDR3: CASSQGSQGAAEAFF

V: TRBV30
size: once
J: TRBJ2-5
CDR3: CAWSVAETQYF